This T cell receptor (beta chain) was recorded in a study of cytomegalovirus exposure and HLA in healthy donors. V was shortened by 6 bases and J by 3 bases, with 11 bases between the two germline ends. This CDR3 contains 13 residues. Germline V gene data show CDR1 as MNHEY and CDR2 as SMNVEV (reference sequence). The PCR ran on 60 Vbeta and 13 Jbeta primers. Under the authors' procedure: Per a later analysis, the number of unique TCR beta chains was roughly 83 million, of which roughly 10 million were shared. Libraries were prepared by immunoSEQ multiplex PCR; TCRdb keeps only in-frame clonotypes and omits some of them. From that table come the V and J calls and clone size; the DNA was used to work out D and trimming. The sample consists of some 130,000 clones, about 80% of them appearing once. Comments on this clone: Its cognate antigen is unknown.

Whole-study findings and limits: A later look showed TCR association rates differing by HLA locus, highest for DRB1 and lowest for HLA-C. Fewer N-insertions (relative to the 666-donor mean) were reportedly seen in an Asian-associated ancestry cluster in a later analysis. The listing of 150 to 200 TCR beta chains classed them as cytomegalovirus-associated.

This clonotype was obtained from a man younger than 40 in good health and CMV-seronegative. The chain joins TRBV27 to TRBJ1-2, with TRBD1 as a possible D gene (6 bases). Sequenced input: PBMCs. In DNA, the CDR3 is TGTGCCAGCAGAATGGGGGCTGACTATGGCTACACCTTC. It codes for CASRMGADYGYTF.